This T cell receptor beta chain is from a study of blood T cells in healthy people across ages. A second about 6 to 12 cycle PCR used barcoded and J-beta primers. TCRdb used MiXCR to reprocess the 5' RACE reads, holding one entry per CDR3 protein. The sample shows some 1.6 million distinct CDR3 sequences, roughly 30% of them seen only once. From germline, CDR1 is MDHEN and CDR2 SYDVKM. V lost 4 bases, J lost 4 bases, and 9 bases lay in between. The CDR3 totals 13 residues. This TCR was recovered from a woman aged 30 to 39 in good health. Sequenced input: blood. The genes are TRBV28 and TRBJ2-3; TRBD2 is a possible D gene (5 bases). CDR3 protein: CASSYGIPDTQYF. CDR3 nucleotide sequence: TGTGCCAGCAGTTACGGGATTCCAGATACGCAGTATTTT. The variable domain in full, with the rest retrieved from reference TRBV28 and TRBJ2-3, is DVKVTQSSRYLVKRTGEKVFLECVQDMDHENMFWYRQDPGLGLRLIYFSYDVKMKEKGDIPEGYSVSREKKERFSLILESASTNQTSMYLCASSYGIPDTQYFGPGTRLTVL.